The 16 T cell receptor beta chains presented below share a single source sample, sequenced in a study of cytomegalovirus exposure and HLA in healthy donors. PCR was performed using 60 Vbeta and 13 Jbeta primers. Sequencing was performed with immunoSEQ multiplex PCR; in TCRdb, only in-frame clones are kept and a portion is missing. The sample contains around 67,000 clones, around 78% of which appear only once. The sample was PBMCs. Receptors were obtained from a man aged 18-30 years in good health and CMV-seropositive.

The chain employs TRBV2 and TRBJ1-2; TRBD1 is a possible D gene (5 bases). The CDR3 covers 15 residues. Germline CDR1 reads SNHLY; CDR2 reads FYNNEI. V was pared by 1 base and J by 0 bases, with 9 bases between. The CDR3 spells CASSEVDRPNYGYTF. CDR3 nucleotides: TGTGCCAGCAGTGAAGTAGACAGACCTAACTATGGCTACACCTTC.

The chain is built from TRBV7-9 and TRBJ1-2; D is possibly TRBD1 (6 bases). Germline values: CDR1 SEHNR, CDR2 FQNEAQ (reference sequence). V was trimmed by 5 bases and J by 8 bases, leaving 21 bases between them. The CDR3 is 15 amino acids. Written as DNA, the CDR3 is TGTGCCAGCAGCAGTAGTCCAGGACAGAGCGAGGGCTACACCTTC. Residues: CASSSSPGQSEGYTF.

The gene calls are TRBV30 and TRBJ1-4, with D perhaps matching TRBD1 (6 bases). The CDR3 loop spans 14 amino acids. Per the germline V gene, CDR1 is GTSNPN and CDR2 is SVGIG (reference sequence). V dropped 2 bases and J dropped 5 bases, with 12 bases sitting between them. The CDR3 loop is CAWSWTVPNEKLFF. DNA for the CDR3: TGTGCCTGGAGTTGGACAGTGCCGAATGAAAAACTGTTTTTT.

V and J are TRBV6-5 and TRBJ1-4; D uncertain. CDR3 length: 14 amino acids. CDR1 is MNHEY and CDR2 is SVGAGI in the germline V gene. Trimming cost V 6 bases and J 4 bases, with 12 bases left between them. The CDR3 loop reads CASSQTRINEKLFF. The DNA of the CDR3 is TGTGCCAGCAGCCAAACGCGAATTAATGAAAAACTGTTTTTT.

This chain links TRBV6-1 with TRBJ1-5; D remains unclear. This CDR3 has 15 amino acids. V lost 1 base, J lost 6 bases, and 13 bases lay in between. Germline loops: CDR1 MNHNS, CDR2 SASEGT. CDR3 amino acids: CASSEDPGTTQPQHF. DNA for the CDR3: TGTGCCAGCAGTGAAGATCCAGGTACGACTCAGCCCCAGCATTTT.

The V call is TRBV28, the J call TRBJ1-2; D gene unclear. The V gene lost 2 bases and the J gene lost 1 base, with 11 bases spanning the gap. Germline lookup yields CDR1 MDHEN and CDR2 SYDVKM. The CDR3 runs 15 residues. The CDR3 bases are TGTGCCAGCAGTTTAGAGCCCTCCCTTAACTATGGCTACACCTTC. Translating it yields CASSLEPSLNYGYTF.

CDR3 residues: CASRVTGGNDQPQHF. The CDR3 DNA reads as TGTGCCAGCAGGGTCACAGGGGGGAACGATCAGCCCCAGCATTTT. This chain uses TRBV28 with TRBJ1-5; TRBD1 agrees at 8 bases. CDR1 and CDR2 (germline): MDHEN, SYDVKM. The CDR3 sequence is 15 residues long. With 6 bases clipped from V and 5 bases from J, the junction kept 9 bases outside the gene matches.

The chain joins TRBV2 to TRBJ1-1, with D possibly being TRBD1 (6 bases). The CDR3 spans 16 residues. Trimming pared 2 bases from V and 1 base from J, leaving 14 bases between. The germline V gene encodes CDR1 SNHLY and CDR2 FYNNEI. Here the CDR3 DNA reads TGTGCCAGCAGTGAAACCCCCCCAGGGGCGAACACTGAAGCTTTCTTT. Protein product: CASSETPPGANTEAFF.

This clone was picked up one time. The chain joins TRBV13 to TRBJ2-1; D is perhaps TRBD1 (5 bases). V dropped 5 bases and J dropped 7 bases, with 21 bases sitting between them. Looked up from germline, CDR1 is PRHDT and CDR2 is FYEKMQ (reference sequence). CDR3 size: 16 residues. CDR3 bases: TGTGCCAGCAGCCTCCGGCTGGGGCTCCGACCGAATGAGCAGTTCTTC. Protein product: CASSLRLGLRPNEQFF.

This chain links TRBV5-1 with TRBJ1-2; 9 positions agree with TRBD1. V lost 0 bases and J lost 7; bases outside the gene matches: 1. This CDR3 has 13 amino acids. Germline lookup yields CDR1 SGHRS and CDR2 YFSETQ. The CDR3 loop reads CASSLDRGLGYTF. CDR3 in DNA: TGCGCCAGCAGCTTGGACAGGGGGCTTGGCTACACCTTC. The entire variable domain, with the rest obtained from reference TRBV5-1 and TRBJ1-2, is as follows: KAGVTQTPRYLIKTRGQQVTLSCSPISGHRSVSWYQQTPGQGLQFLFEYFSETQRNKGNFPGRFSGRQFSNSRSEMNVSTLELGDSALYLCASSLDRGLGYTFGSGTRLTVV.

The V and J genes are TRBV30 and TRBJ1-2; D not resolved. V was clipped by 0 bases and J by 5 bases, with 7 bases between them. CDR3 length: 12 residues. The V gene's germline CDR1 is GTSNPN and CDR2 SVGIG (reference sequence). The CDR3 region is CAWSVRGYGYTF. CDR3 bases: TGTGCCTGGAGTGTAAGAGGTTATGGCTACACCTTC.

The genes are TRBV4-1 and TRBJ1-6; a weak D match, TRBD1 (6 bases). The CDR3 contains 16 residues. CDR1 MGHRA and CDR2 YSYEKL come from the germline V gene. V was clipped by 0 bases and J by 6 bases, with 12 bases between them. The DNA for the CDR3 is TGCGCCAGCAGCCAAGAACCTAGGGGGATTAATTCACCCCTCCACTTT. It encodes CASSQEPRGINSPLHF.

This chain links TRBV10-1 with TRBJ2-5, with D perhaps matching TRBD1 (5 bases). CDR1 and CDR2 from the germline V gene are WNHNN and SYGVQD (reference sequence). The CDR3 totals 15 residues. Trimming left V 2 bases short and J 1 base short, with 11 bases between. The CDR3 loop reads CASSEGQGSQETQYF. Written as DNA, the CDR3 is TGCGCCAGCAGTGAGGGGCAGGGAAGCCAAGAGACCCAGTACTTC.

The rearrangement links TRBV6-5 to TRBJ1-1; possible D gene TRBD1, 5 bases. Germline V CDR1 and CDR2: MNHEY, SVGAGI. The CDR3 covers 15 residues. Trimming took off 5 bases at V and 1 base at J, with 14 bases between the two ends. CDR3 protein: CASSSTGGANTEAFF. The CDR3 coding sequence is TGTGCCAGCAGTAGTACGGGGGGAGCGAACACTGAAGCTTTCTTT.

The rearrangement links TRBV6-4 to TRBJ1-1, with unresolved D. The V gene lost 5 bases and the J gene lost 0 bases, with 13 bases spanning the gap. Germline V lookup: CDR1 MRHNA, CDR2 SNTAGT. The CDR3 runs to 15 residues. This CDR3 reads CASSPPVVMNTEAFF. In DNA form, the CDR3 reads TGTGCCAGCAGTCCACCTGTAGTAATGAACACTGAAGCTTTCTTT.

This chain links TRBV27 with TRBJ1-5, with D possibly matching TRBD1 (5 bases). V lost 2 bases to trimming and J lost 7 bases, with 12 bases between them. This CDR3 contains 14 residues. Per the germline V gene, CDR1 is MNHEY and CDR2 is SMNVEV (reference sequence). CDR3 protein: CASSLGRAGQPQHF. Here the CDR3 DNA reads TGTGCCAGCAGTTTAGGCAGGGCGGGGCAGCCCCAGCATTTT.